This T cell receptor (beta chain) was retrieved from a study of cytotoxic CD8 clonotypes in ibrutinib-treated CLL. Overall study context: Complete response was seen in 2 patients and partial in approximately 25; roughly twelve progressed and 14 stayed remitted after a median roughly 70 months. After treatment lasting a median about twelve months, range 6 to 36, response samples were collected.

This table comes from immunoSEQ multiplex PCR, and its TCRdb copy is limited to in-frame clones, with some not included. Altogether 250,000 to 350,000 clones are present, approximately 76% being singletons, with the ten largest covering about 5%. J was trimmed by 4 bases and V by 5 bases; bases with no gene match: 5. Per the germline V gene, CDR1 is LNHDA and CDR2 is SQIVND (reference sequence). The CDR3 has 14 amino acids. The genes are TRBV19 and TRBJ1-1; TRBD1 matches 9 bases. The sample was PBMCs, taken at disease progression, from a patient treated with ibrutinib. The TCR sequence derives from a human donor with chronic lymphocytic leukemia. CDR3 loop: CASSPTGGITEAFF. The CDR3 DNA reads TGTGCCAGTAGTCCGACAGGGGGTATCACTGAAGCTTTCTTT.